Each of the 11 T cell receptor beta chains below was sequenced from the same sample in a study of Ad26.COV2.S vaccination and SARS-CoV-2 variants. Treatment reported: about 20 received Ad26.COV2.S at low or high dose, single or two shots; roughly five received placebo; per-sample allocation not given. Specimen acquisition occurred on day 63 following the initial vaccine or placebo injection. Assay used: immunoSEQ multiplex PCR; TCRdb lists only in-frame clones, some missing. The table lists about 420,000 clones, roughly 90% of them singletons. Sequencing was performed on peripheral blood, taken in a trial of Ad26.COV2.S vaccine versus placebo. The source is a person aged 18-60 years who received the Ad26.COV2.S COVID-19 vaccine or a placebo.

V is TRBV28 and J is TRBJ1-5; possibly TRBD1 for D (6 bases). The germline V gene has CDR1 MDHEN and CDR2 SYDVKM. The V gene lost 4 bases and the J gene lost 0 bases, with 13 bases spanning the gap. The CDR3 consists of 16 residues. The CDR3 reads CASSWGQGYSNQPQHF. As DNA, the CDR3 is TGTGCCAGCAGTTGGGGACAAGGTTATAGCAATCAGCCCCAGCATTTT.

The chain carries TRBV30 and TRBJ1-1, with TRBD1 matching over 9 bases. The CDR3 totals 14 residues. Germline V gene sequence: CDR1 GTSNPN, CDR2 SVGIG (reference sequence). The V gene end was trimmed by 4 bases and the J gene end by 5 bases; junction bases not matched to a gene: 8. Here the CDR3 reads CAWNRGLGETEAFF. The CDR3, as DNA: TGTGCCTGGAACAGGGGGCTCGGGGAAACTGAAGCTTTCTTT.

The gene calls are TRBV7-8 and TRBJ2-5, with 7 positions matching TRBD2. Germline-derived CDR1 and CDR2 are SGHVS and FQNEAQ. This CDR3 is built from 14 residues. V lost 5 bases and J lost 5; bases outside the gene matches: 8. CDR3 sequence: CASSNPAGRETQYF. In DNA form, the CDR3 reads TGTGCCAGCAGCAACCCAGCGGGGCGGGAGACCCAGTACTTC. The full variable domain, completed using reference TRBV7-8 and TRBJ2-5, is GAGVSQSPRYKVAKRGQDVALRCDPISGHVSLFWYQQALGQGPEFLTYFQNEAQLDKSGLPSDRFFAERPEGSVSTLKIQRTQQEDSAVYLCASSNPAGRETQYFGPGTRLLVL.

The rearrangement links TRBV19 to TRBJ2-2, with D uncertain. Trimming took off 8 bases at V and 5 bases at J, with 27 bases between the two ends. CDR3 length equals 18 residues. Germline V lookup: CDR1 LNHDA, CDR2 SQIVND (reference sequence). As DNA, the CDR3 is TGTGCCAGTCAGGCCCAACCCTACGCCGAAATCTGGACCGGGGAGCTGTTTTTT. Translating it yields CASQAQPYAEIWTGELFF.

The V call is TRBV6-5, the J call TRBJ2-7; D may be TRBD1 (6 bases). From germline, CDR1 is MNHEY and CDR2 SVGAGI. The CDR3 is 12 residues long. Trimming stripped 5 bases from V and 6 bases from J, with 11 bases between. The chain's CDR3 is CASSRTGFEQYF. The CDR3, as DNA: TGTGCCAGCAGTCGTACAGGGTTCGAGCAGTACTTC.

This chain links TRBV5-1 with TRBJ1-3, with 9 bases lining up with TRBD1. Per the germline V gene, CDR1 is SGHRS and CDR2 is YFSETQ. The CDR3 consists of 17 residues. V lost 0 bases, J lost 0 bases, and 4 bases stayed unmatched. The CDR3 coding sequence is TGCGCCAGCAGCTTGGCTACGGGACAGGGCTCTGGAAACACCATATATTTT. Its translation: CASSLATGQGSGNTIYF.

The chain recombines TRBV7-9 with TRBJ2-7; D gene ambiguous. The CDR3 contains 11 residues. Between the trimmed V and J ends, which lost 2 bases and 5 bases, there was a span of 4 bases. The germline V gene encodes CDR1 SEHNR and CDR2 FQNEAQ (reference sequence). CDR3 residues: CASSLIDEQYF. The CDR3 coding sequence is TGTGCCAGCAGCTTAATAGACGAGCAGTACTTC. Supplemented by reference TRBV7-9 and TRBJ2-7, the full variable domain reads DTGVSQNPRHKITKRGQNVTFRCDPISEHNRLYWYRQTLGQGPEFLTYFQNEAQLEKSRLLSDRFSAERPKGSFSTLEIQRTEQGDSAMYLCASSLIDEQYFGPGTRLTVT.

This sequence joins TRBV2 and TRBJ1-2; D might be TRBD1 (6 bases). The CDR3 extends over 13 amino acids. Trimming removed 11 bases from V and 3 bases from J, with 16 bases in between. The V gene's germline CDR1 is SNHLY and CDR2 FYNNEI. CDR3: CAPGGGIDYGYTF. CDR3 DNA sequence: TGTGCCCCGGGGGGCGGGATAGACTATGGCTACACCTTC.

V and J are TRBV9 and TRBJ2-1, with D perhaps matching TRBD2 (6 bases). Germline V gives CDR1 SGDLS, CDR2 YYNGEE. This CDR3 is built from 14 residues. Trimming shortened V by 4 bases and J by 1 base, and 9 bases separated the two germline ends. CDR3: CASSPRGSYNEQFF. The CDR3 nucleotides are TGTGCCAGCAGCCCCCGGGGGTCCTACAATGAGCAGTTCTTC.

The chain joins TRBV2 to TRBJ2-7; possibly TRBD2 for D (6 bases). The V end was cut by 6 bases, the J end by 2 bases, with 17 bases between. This CDR3 spans 15 amino acids. Germline V lookup: CDR1 SNHLY, CDR2 FYNNEI. This CDR3 reads CASRLGRDLTYEQYF. CDR3 nucleotides: TGTGCCAGCAGGCTCGGTCGGGACTTGACCTACGAGCAGTACTTC.

The chain carries TRBV6-5 and TRBJ2-3, with 11 bases aligning to TRBD1. Per germline, CDR1 MNHEY and CDR2 SVGAGI. Losses at the gene ends were 5 bases for V and 4 bases for J; bases not matched to a gene: 5. CDR3 length: 15 amino acids. This CDR3 is CASSRGQGAPDTQYF. As DNA, the CDR3 is TGTGCCAGCAGTCGAGGACAGGGGGCCCCAGATACGCAGTATTTT.